This T cell receptor beta chain stems from a study of somatic mutations in cytotoxic T cells in rheumatoid arthritis. Study-level background: It was right after diagnosis, before any treatment, that patient blood (roughly 30 ml EDTA) was drawn. Study findings and constraints: The slightly lower representation of TRBV07 among rheumatoid arthritis patients did not undergo correction for multiple comparisons.

The V end was cut by 6 bases, the J end by 6 bases, with 23 bases between. Per germline, CDR1 MDHEN and CDR2 SYDVKM. CDR3 size: 17 residues. Libraries were prepared by immunoSEQ multiplex PCR; TCRdb keeps only in-frame clonotypes and omits some of them. The table has about 16,000 clones, roughly four fifths seen once. Details on this clone: Its antigen is not identified.

The investigators isolated CD4+ and CD8+ cells by positive magnetic bead selection and checked their purity by flow cytometry. Sequences were obtained from CD8+ T cells sorted from blood. The rearrangement joins TRBV28 to TRBJ2-2; D might be TRBD1 (5 bases). The sequence was obtained from a woman between 45 and 60 years old with rheumatoid arthritis. Here the CDR3 reads CASRGFFSGIRPGELFF. The CDR3 nucleotides read TGTGCCAGCAGGGGATTTTTTTCAGGGATCCGACCCGGGGAGCTGTTTTTT.